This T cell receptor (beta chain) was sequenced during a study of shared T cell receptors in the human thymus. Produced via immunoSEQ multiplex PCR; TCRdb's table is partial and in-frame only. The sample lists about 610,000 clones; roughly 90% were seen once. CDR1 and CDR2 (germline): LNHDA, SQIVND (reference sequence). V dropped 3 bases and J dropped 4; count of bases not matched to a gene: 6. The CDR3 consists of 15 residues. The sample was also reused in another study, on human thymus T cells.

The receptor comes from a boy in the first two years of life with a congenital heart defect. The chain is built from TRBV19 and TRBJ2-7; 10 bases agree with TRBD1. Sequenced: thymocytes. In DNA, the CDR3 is TGTGCCAGTAGTATGGACCGGGACAGGGGATACGAGCAGTACTTC. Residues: CASSMDRDRGYEQYF.